This T cell receptor (beta chain) was recovered during a study of T cell responses to AZD1222 COVID-19 vaccine. Data came from immunoSEQ multiplex PCR; TCRdb stores just in-frame clones and leaves some out. Among about 160,000 clones listed, around nine tenths were seen once. General study results and limits: Seropositive status at baseline applied to only a handful of AZD1222 recipients.

This clone turned up a few times. Its antigen is unknown. The ends were cut back, 6 bases at V and 2 bases at J, with 16 bases in the middle. Germline assignment: CDR1 MNHEY and CDR2 SMNVEV (reference sequence). The CDR3 is 16 residues long. Material: peripheral blood, obtained on day 0 of AZD1222 vaccination. The sequence derives from an adult in good health. The rearrangement uses TRBV27 and TRBJ1-4; tentative D call: TRBD1 (5 bases). CDR3 nucleotides: TGTGCCAGCAGGTCTAATGGGGGGTTGACTAATGAAAAACTGTTTTTT. Its protein is CASRSNGGLTNEKLFF.